This is a list of T cell receptor beta chains from one sample in a study of blood T cell repertoires in COVID-19. The data were produced by immunoSEQ multiplex PCR, yet TCRdb's version contains in-frame clones alone and is incomplete. The repertoire consists of 79,000 or so clones, with 86% occurring once and the leading ten covering 15% to 20%. Sequencing was carried out using peripheral blood. These receptors all stem from a human donor in a cohort sampled during active COVID-19. The CDR3 runs from the conserved cysteine through the conserved F or W. A D gene is named only where the DNA matches it firmly. Expanded clones get a size class; other rows say once, few or many, or leave the size out.

V	J	D	size	CDR3	DNA
TRBV13	TRBJ2-1	TRBD1	-	CASSETGPNEQFF	TGTGCCAGCAGCGAGACAGGGCCCAATGAGCAGTTCTTC
TRBV6-6	TRBJ1-5	-	-	CASSYEGSNQPQHF	TGTGCCAGCAGTTATGAGGGTAGCAATCAGCCCCAGCATTTT
TRBV27	TRBJ2-7	TRBD1	-	CASARQGTYEQYF	TGTGCCAGCGCTAGACAGGGTACCTACGAGCAGTACTTC
TRBV9	TRBJ2-7	TRBD1	-	CASSVAGTGAGEQYF	TGTGCCAGCAGCGTCGCCGGGACAGGGGCGGGAGAGCAGTACTTC
TRBV19	TRBJ1-5	TRBD1	-	CASYSGTANNQPQHF	TGTGCCAGTTATTCGGGGACAGCAAACAATCAGCCCCAGCATTTT
TRBV11-3	TRBJ1-6	-	few	CASTTNRFSPLHF	TGTGCCAGCACGACAAACAGATTCTCACCCCTCCACTTT
TRBV25-1	TRBJ2-3	-	-	CASSALVGTQYF	TGTGCCAGCAGTGCACTAGTGGGTACGCAGTATTTT
TRBV29-1	TRBJ2-5	TRBD2	-	CSVADIRLATKETQYF	TGCAGCGTTGCTGATATACGACTAGCGACAAAGGAGACCCAGTACTTC
TRBV6-6	TRBJ2-7	-	-	CASSYPGVTSSYEQYF	TGTGCCAGCAGTTACCCCGGGGTTACCAGCTCCTACGAGCAGTACTTC
TRBV5-1	TRBJ2-1	TRBD1	-	CASRDRGIGSYNEQFF	TGCGCCAGCAGGGACAGGGGGATAGGGTCCTACAATGAGCAGTTCTTC
TRBV5-4	TRBJ2-5	-	once	CASSVAGEETQYF	TGTGCCAGCAGCGTGGCAGGGGAAGAGACCCAGTACTTC
TRBV7-9	TRBJ1-2	TRBD1	-	CASSLSQGALGYTF	TGTGCCAGCAGCTTGTCTCAGGGGGCGCTTGGCTACACCTTC
TRBV27	TRBJ2-6	TRBD2	-	CASGLSGGNVLTF	TGTGCCAGTGGACTGTCGGGAGGCAACGTCCTGACTTTC
TRBV19	TRBJ1-2	-	-	CASRDSLVIYGYTF	TGTGCCAGTAGGGACAGCCTCGTGATTTATGGCTACACCTTC
TRBV7-2	TRBJ2-5	TRBD1	-	CASSFTGTGGLETQYF	TGTGCCAGCAGCTTTACCGGGACAGGGGGCTTGGAGACCCAGTACTTC
TRBV29-1	TRBJ1-5	-	-	CSVAGSSNQPQHF	TGCAGCGTTGCGGGGTCGAGCAATCAGCCCCAGCATTTT
TRBV29-1	TRBJ2-7	TRBD2	-	CSVVGSGRRYEQYF	TGCAGCGTTGTGGGCAGCGGGAGGCGGTACGAGCAGTACTTC
TRBV6-5	TRBJ2-1	-	-	CASSYNNREQFF	TGTGCCAGCAGTTACAACAACCGTGAGCAGTTCTTC
TRBV5-1	TRBJ1-2	TRBD1	-	CASSLQRTGANYGYTF	TGCGCCAGCAGCCTCCAACGGACAGGGGCTAACTATGGCTACACCTTC
TRBV5-1	TRBJ1-1	-	once	CASSLGQENTEAFF	TGCGCCAGCAGCTTGGGCCAGGAGAACACTGAAGCTTTCTTT
TRBV9	TRBJ1-2	TRBD1	-	CASSVDLQGARGYTF	TGTGCCAGCAGCGTGGATCTCCAGGGGGCTAGAGGCTACACCTTC
TRBV19	TRBJ1-1	-	-	CASSILEVNTEAFF	TGTGCCAGTAGTATTCTCGAGGTGAACACTGAAGCTTTCTTT
TRBV19	TRBJ1-1	-	-	CASSPGQNTEAFF	TGTGCCAGTAGTCCGGGACAGAACACTGAAGCTTTCTTT
TRBV27	TRBJ1-2	TRBD1	-	CASGPTGGAYGYTF	TGTGCCAGCGGACCAACAGGGGGCGCGTATGGCTACACCTTC